The TCR beta chain described here comes from a study of cytomegalovirus exposure and HLA in healthy donors. Broader study findings: Trimming of TCR beta V- and J-genes showed a link, identified in a later analysis, to a missense DCLRE1C variant. Donor immune exposure was known only as CMV serostatus.

Turning to this clone: As yet, its antigen is unknown.

Trimming took 6 bases from V and 4 from J, leaving 15 bases between them. The CDR3 spans 15 residues. The germline V gene has CDR1 SEHNR and CDR2 FQNEAQ (reference sequence). When sampled, the donors appeared nominally healthy, though they likely had unrecorded immune exposures. The PCR employed 60 Vbeta primers together with 13 Jbeta primers. Generated by immunoSEQ multiplex PCR, the TCRdb table keeps only in-frame clones and is missing some. The sample has 100,000 to 150,000 clones, roughly 75% seen once. Sequences were obtained from PBMCs. The source is a female donor in good health and CMV-seronegative. The chain couples TRBV7-9 to TRBJ1-4; D is perhaps TRBD1 (5 bases). The CDR3 loop is CASRAYQGGNEKLFF. CDR3 DNA: TGTGCCAGCAGAGCATACCAGGGAGGTAATGAAAAACTGTTTTTT.